Below are 2 T cell receptor beta chains sequenced from a single sample in a study of tumor-infiltrating lymphocytes in primary liver carcinoma (dated by TCRdb to the late 2010s). For sequencing, an Illumina HiSeq 2500 was employed. A constant-region primer and ProtoScript II reverse transcriptase were used to reverse-transcribe TCRbeta-specific cDNA from approximately 550 ng total RNA. The TCRbeta libraries were prepared through three rounds of nested multiplex PCR following a slightly modified ARM-PCR procedure. Each of the first two PCR rounds ran for about 10 cycles and used multiplex TRBV1-TRBV30 forward primers together with a Cbeta reverse primer. The public reads were run again by TCRdb, first through fastp at Q25 and then through MiXCR, and only productive beta chains were kept. Duplicate CDR3 protein sequences are folded into a single record with the most common DNA and genes. The table for this sample lists roughly 91,000 distinct CDR3 sequences; over 55% of them were counted only once. The ten largest clones add up to over 9% of the sample.

Without any cell sorting, total RNA and DNA were extracted together from about 20-30 mg of bulk tissue using the AllPrep DNA/RNA mini kit. The sample consisted of liver tumor tissue from sampling region 5. Sample cell subset or site, as interpreted from the label and publication: tumor region T5, tumor centre. Source of these receptors: a woman aged 55-69 years with primary liver carcinoma and hepatitis B virus infection.

About this clonotype itself: The conserved closing phenylalanine or tryptophan is absent in this CDR3, likely reflecting a read error. The chain joins TRBV11-2 to TRBJ2-5; no reliable D call. The CDR3 sequence is 11 residues long. Germline lookup yields CDR1 SGHAT and CDR2 FQNNGV. CDR3 protein: CVSSPQETQYL. CDR3 DNA sequence: TGTGTCAGCAGCCCGCAAGAGACCCAGTACTTA.

This clonotype is classed as medium-sized. This chain connects TRBV11-3 to TRBJ2-2, with a tentative D call TRBD1 (7 bases). Between the trimmed V and J ends, which lost 7 bases and 2 bases, there was a span of 17 bases. CDR1 and CDR2 (germline): SGHNT, YENEEA. This CDR3 comprises 16 residues. The CDR3 here is CASKRRDRLNTGELFF. The CDR3 region has the DNA TGTGCCAGCAAGAGGAGGGACAGACTAAACACCGGGGAGCTGTTTTTT.